This note documents a single TCR beta chain sequence. The data were taken from a study of cytomegalovirus exposure and HLA in healthy donors. The CDR3 length is 13 residues. The V gene's germline CDR1 is SGHAT and CDR2 FQNNGV. V lost 1 base and J lost 8; bases outside the gene matches: 2. With 60 Vbeta and 13 Jbeta primers, the PCR was carried out. Generated by immunoSEQ multiplex PCR, the TCRdb table keeps only in-frame clones and is missing some. Among some 150,000 clones listed, roughly 80% were seen once. The rearrangement links TRBV11-2 to TRBJ2-4, with 7 nucleotides matching TRBD1. This TCR was recovered from a female donor in good health and CMV-seronegative. Sequencing was carried out using PBMCs. CDR3 sequence: CASSLATGDIQYF. The CDR3 region has the DNA TGTGCCAGCAGCTTAGCAACAGGGGACATTCAGTACTTC.